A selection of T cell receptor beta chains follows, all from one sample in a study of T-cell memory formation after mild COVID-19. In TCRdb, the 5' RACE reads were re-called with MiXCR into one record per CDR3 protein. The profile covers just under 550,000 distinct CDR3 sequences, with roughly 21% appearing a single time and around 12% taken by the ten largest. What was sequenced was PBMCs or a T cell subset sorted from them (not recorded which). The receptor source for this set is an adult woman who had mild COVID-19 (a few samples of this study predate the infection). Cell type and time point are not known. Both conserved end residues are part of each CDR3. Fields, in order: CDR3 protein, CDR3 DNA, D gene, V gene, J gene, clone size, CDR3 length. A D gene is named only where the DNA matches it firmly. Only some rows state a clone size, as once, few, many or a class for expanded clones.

cdr3_aa: CASNRDGSSYEQYF
cdr3_nt: TGTGCCAGCAACCGGGACGGGAGCTCCTACGAGCAGTACTTC
d_call: NA
v_call: TRBV7-9
j_call: TRBJ2-7
clone_size: few
cdr3_length: 14

cdr3_aa: CASSLASGPSSYNEQFF
cdr3_nt: TGTGCTAGCAGCTTAGCTAGCGGGCCGAGCTCCTACAATGAGCAGTTCTTC
d_call: TRBD2
v_call: TRBV7-7
j_call: TRBJ2-1
clone_size: NA
cdr3_length: 17

cdr3_aa: CASSPGGAARGDTQYF
cdr3_nt: TGTGCCAGCAGCCCGGGGGGGGCCGCACGTGGAGATACGCAGTATTTT
d_call: TRBD2
v_call: TRBV12-3/TRBV12-4
j_call: TRBJ2-3
clone_size: few
cdr3_length: 16

cdr3_aa: CASSSRQGPTGELFF
cdr3_nt: TGTGCCAGCAGCTCCCGACAGGGGCCCACCGGGGAGCTGTTTTTT
d_call: TRBD1
v_call: TRBV7-3
j_call: TRBJ2-2
clone_size: NA
cdr3_length: 15

cdr3_aa: CASNLGHPNSPLHF
cdr3_nt: TGTGCCAGCAATCTGGGACATCCTAATTCACCCCTCCACTTT
d_call: NA
v_call: TRBV12-3/TRBV12-4
j_call: TRBJ1-6
clone_size: few
cdr3_length: 14

cdr3_aa: CASSQLAGPYNEQFF
cdr3_nt: TGTGCTAGCAGCCAACTAGCGGGCCCCTACAATGAGCAGTTCTTC
d_call: TRBD2
v_call: TRBV7-7
j_call: TRBJ2-1
clone_size: few
cdr3_length: 15

cdr3_aa: CASIPVSSGSTDTQYF
cdr3_nt: TGTGCCAGCATCCCCGTCTCTAGCGGTAGCACAGATACGCAGTATTTT
d_call: TRBD2
v_call: TRBV7-6
j_call: TRBJ2-3
clone_size: NA
cdr3_length: 16

cdr3_aa: CASSPLTGNTGELFF
cdr3_nt: TGTGCCAGCAGCCCTCTTACAGGGAACACCGGGGAGCTGTTTTTT
d_call: NA
v_call: TRBV12-3/TRBV12-4
j_call: TRBJ2-2
clone_size: NA
cdr3_length: 15

cdr3_aa: CSASSVAGRKTQYF
cdr3_nt: TGCAGTGCTAGTTCCGTAGCGGGCAGAAAGACCCAGTACTTC
d_call: TRBD2
v_call: TRBV20-1
j_call: TRBJ2-5
clone_size: NA
cdr3_length: 14

cdr3_aa: CATSPRGYNQPQHF
cdr3_nt: TGTGCCACCAGCCCCCGGGGTTACAATCAGCCCCAGCATTTT
d_call: NA
v_call: TRBV24-1
j_call: TRBJ1-5
clone_size: few
cdr3_length: 14

cdr3_aa: CASSLKPGTGRNTEAFF
cdr3_nt: TGTGCCAGCAGCCTCAAGCCAGGGACAGGGAGGAACACTGAAGCTTTCTTT
d_call: TRBD1
v_call: TRBV7-2
j_call: TRBJ1-1
clone_size: NA
cdr3_length: 17

cdr3_aa: CSATPTAINEKLFF
cdr3_nt: TGCAGTGCTACCCCGACAGCGATTAATGAAAAACTGTTTTTT
d_call: NA
v_call: TRBV20-1
j_call: TRBJ1-4
clone_size: once
cdr3_length: 14

cdr3_aa: CASSSRLTGDNQPQHF
cdr3_nt: TGTGCCAGCAGCTCTCGGTTGACAGGGGATAATCAGCCCCAGCATTTT
d_call: TRBD1
v_call: TRBV7-9
j_call: TRBJ1-5
clone_size: NA
cdr3_length: 16

cdr3_aa: CASRPSRSGKDYEQYF
cdr3_nt: TGTGCCAGCAGGCCCTCGAGGTCAGGGAAAGACTACGAGCAGTACTTC
d_call: NA
v_call: TRBV27
j_call: TRBJ2-7
clone_size: few
cdr3_length: 16

cdr3_aa: CASRRGRDRETQYF
cdr3_nt: TGTGCCAGCAGGAGAGGGCGGGATCGGGAGACCCAGTACTTC
d_call: NA
v_call: TRBV12-3/TRBV12-4
j_call: TRBJ2-5
clone_size: NA
cdr3_length: 14

cdr3_aa: CSVEPGNYGYTF
cdr3_nt: TGCAGCGTTGAACCGGGAAACTATGGCTACACCTTC
d_call: NA
v_call: TRBV29-1
j_call: TRBJ1-2
clone_size: few
cdr3_length: 12

cdr3_aa: CATSRKTGGSPLHF
cdr3_nt: TGTGCCACCAGCAGGAAAACAGGGGGATCACCCCTCCACTTT
d_call: TRBD1
v_call: TRBV15
j_call: TRBJ1-6
clone_size: few
cdr3_length: 14

cdr3_aa: CSVETGEFLNEQFF
cdr3_nt: TGCAGCGTTGAAACGGGGGAGTTTTTAAATGAGCAGTTCTTC
d_call: NA
v_call: TRBV29-1
j_call: TRBJ2-1
clone_size: NA
cdr3_length: 14

cdr3_aa: CASSENRGGGEQFF
cdr3_nt: TGCGCCAGCAGCGAAAACAGGGGTGGTGGTGAGCAGTTCTTC
d_call: TRBD1
v_call: TRBV5-1
j_call: TRBJ2-1
clone_size: many
cdr3_length: 14

cdr3_aa: CATSRDPPIRDYEETQYF
cdr3_nt: TGTGCCACCAGCAGAGATCCCCCCATCCGGGACTATGAAGAGACCCAGTACTTC
d_call: TRBD2
v_call: TRBV15
j_call: TRBJ2-5
clone_size: few
cdr3_length: 18

cdr3_aa: CASSLIGRTDEQYF
cdr3_nt: TGTGCCAGCAGCTTAATAGGACGGACCGACGAGCAGTACTTC
d_call: NA
v_call: TRBV7-6
j_call: TRBJ2-7
clone_size: many
cdr3_length: 14